This T cell receptor (beta chain) originates from a study of early T cells in non-severe SARS-CoV-2 infection. The wider study: Sequencing used unsorted whole-blood bulk RNA, so chains lack pairing. Study findings and constraints: VDJdb matches were skewed toward anti-spike CD8 T cell responses.

In its sample, this clonotype was seen many times. The antigen is not known. The CDR3 is 17 amino acids. Germline V gives CDR1 MDHEN, CDR2 SYDVKM. V lost 4 bases to trimming and J lost 7 bases, with 23 bases between them. As part of library construction, unique molecular identifiers were attached to individual cDNA molecules. TCRdb independently ran MiXCR on the 5' RACE reads; one entry per CDR3 protein. This table holds 70,000 to 95,000 distinct CDR3 sequences, over 8.5% found once. The chain is built from TRBV28 and TRBJ1-5; D remains unclear. The receptor was derived from an adult who was a healthcare worker with PCR-confirmed SARS-CoV-2 infection or an uninfected control (not recorded which). The sample consisted of whole blood. The CDR3 reads CASSSLPRAGGRQPQHF. The CDR3 region has the DNA TGTGCCAGCAGTTCCCTTCCAAGGGCAGGAGGGAGGCAGCCCCAGCATTTT.